The rows below give T cell receptor beta chains drawn from one sample of a study of T cell repertoires in cytomegalovirus infection. TCRdb analysed the reads with MiXCR anew, one entry per CDR3 protein. The sample has 250,000 or so distinct CDR3 sequences; about a sixth are singletons. The sample was CD8+ T cells from PBMCs. These receptors were collected from a human donor in good health (CMV status not recorded). Some clones in this sample may be carry-over from other donors' samples. CDR3s include the opening cysteine and the closing phenylalanine or tryptophan. A D gene is named only where the DNA matches it firmly. Not every row has a clone size; where given, it reads once, few, many or a size class.

few,TRBJ2-3,NA,TRBV29-1,CSVDLGTDTQYF,TGCAGCGTTGATCTAGGAACAGATACGCAGTATTTT
few,TRBJ2-7,NA,TRBV2,CASSERDLREQYF,TGTGCCAGCAGTGAACGGGATTTGAGAGAGCAGTACTTC
NA,TRBJ1-5,NA,TRBV20-1,CSASFEFGSQPQHF,TGCAGTGCTAGTTTCGAATTTGGTTCTCAGCCCCAGCATTTT
many,TRBJ2-5,TRBD2,TRBV12-3/TRBV12-4,CASSRLAGEKETQYF,TGTGCCAGCAGTCGACTAGCGGGGGAGAAAGAGACCCAGTACTTC
many,TRBJ1-5,NA,TRBV19,CASGGGTLNQPQHF,TGTGCCAGTGGGGGGGGGACCCTCAATCAGCCCCAGCATTTT
NA,TRBJ2-5,TRBD1,TRBV28,CASSPAQGDETQYF,TGTGCCAGCAGTCCCGCCCAGGGGGATGAGACCCAGTACTTC
NA,TRBJ1-4,NA,TRBV4-3,CASSQGQGGFNEKLFF,TGCGCCAGCAGCCAAGGCCAAGGCGGTTTCAATGAAAAACTGTTTTTT
NA,TRBJ1-1,NA,TRBV12-3/TRBV12-4,CASSSLRYNQNTEAFF,TGTGCCAGCAGCAGTTTAAGGTACAACCAGAACACTGAAGCTTTCTTT
many,TRBJ2-5,TRBD2,TRBV7-8,CASSLLWIAGGRETQYF,TGTGCCAGCAGCTTGTTGTGGATAGCGGGGGGCAGAGAGACCCAGTACTTC
many,TRBJ1-1,TRBD1,TRBV7-2,CASWTGGWTEAFF,TGTGCCAGTTGGACAGGTGGGTGGACTGAAGCTTTCTTT
few,TRBJ2-1,TRBD1,TRBV28,CASSYVRTGHYNEQFF,TGTGCCAGCAGTTATGTCAGGACAGGTCACTACAATGAGCAGTTCTTC
few,TRBJ2-3,NA,TRBV5-5,CASSLLGQTSSTDTQYF,TGTGCCAGCAGCTTGTTAGGCCAGACGTCTAGCACAGATACGCAGTATTTT
few,TRBJ2-5,NA,TRBV7-3,CASSQKGSETQYF,TGTGCCAGCAGTCAGAAGGGTAGTGAGACCCAGTACTTC
many,TRBJ2-3,TRBD2,TRBV7-3,CASSALGGGNGDTQYF,TGTGCCAGCAGCGCGCTTGGGGGGGGGAATGGAGATACGCAGTATTTT
NA,TRBJ2-5,NA,TRBV7-6,CASSLESPGGLFQETQYF,TGTGCCAGCAGCTTAGAAAGTCCGGGGGGCCTGTTTCAAGAGACCCAGTACTTC
many,TRBJ1-1,NA,TRBV7-9,CASSPPGVTEAFF,TGTGCCAGCAGCCCCCCCGGGGTGACTGAAGCTTTCTTT
NA,TRBJ2-2,NA,TRBV29-1,CSVEGRGELNTGELFF,TGCAGCGTTGAGGGCAGGGGAGAACTGAACACCGGGGAGCTGTTTTTT
NA,TRBJ1-1,NA,TRBV6-5,CASSYSDLLVNTEAFF,TGTGCCAGCAGTTACTCGGACCTACTGGTGAACACTGAAGCTTTCTTT
NA,TRBJ1-2,NA,TRBV7-9,CASSLGSVGYTF,TGTGCCAGCAGCTTGGGTTCTGTCGGCTACACCTTC
many,TRBJ2-7,NA,TRBV7-6,CASSPTGPSDEQYF,TGTGCCAGCAGCCCGACTGGGCCGTCGGACGAGCAGTACTTC
few,TRBJ2-7,TRBD2,TRBV2,CASRLAGPYEQYF,TGTGCGAGTAGACTAGCGGGACCCTACGAGCAGTACTTC
many,TRBJ2-1,NA,TRBV6-2/TRBV6-3,CASSYGRNNEQFF,TGTGCCAGCAGTTACGGTCGGAACAATGAGCAGTTCTTC
many,TRBJ2-5,NA,TRBV7-6,CASSLSPSQETQYF,TGTGCCAGCAGCCTGTCACCGAGCCAAGAGACCCAGTACTTC
medium-sized,TRBJ1-1,NA,TRBV7-9,CASSPPRGREAFF,TGTGCCAGCAGCCCTCCCCGGGGCCGGGAAGCTTTCTTT
few,TRBJ2-1,TRBD2,TRBV19,CASSIEAGGPNEQFF,TGTGCCAGTAGTATAGAAGCGGGGGGGCCGAATGAGCAGTTCTTC
few,TRBJ1-1,NA,TRBV15,CATSRDRGARVTFF,TGTGCCACCAGCAGAGATAGGGGGGCGCGGGTAACTTTCTTT
many,TRBJ2-7,NA,TRBV7-6,CASSRGKGSYEQYF,TGTGCCAGCAGCCGTGGGAAGGGATCCTACGAGCAGTACTTC
many,TRBJ2-2,NA,TRBV28,CASSFFGTSATGELFF,TGTGCCAGCAGTTTTTTCGGGACGTCGGCCACCGGGGAGCTGTTTTTT
NA,TRBJ1-6,NA,TRBV28,CASLATGSSYNSPLHF,TGTGCCAGCTTGGCGACTGGGAGCTCCTATAATTCACCCCTCCACTTT
many,TRBJ2-7,NA,TRBV6-2/TRBV6-3,CASSPGTLFREQYF,TGTGCCAGCAGCCCCGGGACACTCTTTCGCGAGCAGTACTTC
many,TRBJ1-2,NA,TRBV12-3/TRBV12-4,CASSPPDTF,TGTGCCAGCAGTCCCCCTGACACCTTC
NA,TRBJ2-1,NA,TRBV14,CASSLRLDFNEQFF,TGTGCCAGCAGCTTGCGACTAGACTTCAATGAGCAGTTCTTC
NA,TRBJ2-5,TRBD2,TRBV12-3/TRBV12-4,CASSQPGLGEETQYF,TGTGCCAGCAGCCAACCGGGACTAGGAGAAGAGACCCAGTACTTC
NA,TRBJ2-2,NA,TRBV12-3/TRBV12-4,CASSPPDSELSNTGELFF,TGTGCCAGCAGTCCCCCAGACAGTGAACTATCGAACACCGGGGAGCTGTTTTTT
NA,TRBJ1-1,NA,TRBV6-5,CASSILGGKAFF,TGTGCCAGCAGTATTCTGGGAGGTAAAGCTTTCTTT
NA,TRBJ2-7,NA,TRBV7-9,CASSFRGPQYEQYF,TGTGCCAGCAGCTTTAGAGGGCCTCAATACGAGCAGTACTTC
few,TRBJ2-5,NA,TRBV27,CASSFAGTQKETQYF,TGTGCCAGCAGTTTCGCCGGGACTCAAAAAGAGACCCAGTACTTC
many,TRBJ2-1,NA,TRBV5-8,CASSAPRGASSYNEQFF,TGTGCCAGCAGCGCCCCCCGGGGGGCTAGCTCCTACAATGAGCAGTTCTTC
few,TRBJ2-7,TRBD1,TRBV7-6,CASSRDSAYEQYF,TGTGCCAGCAGCCGGGACAGCGCCTACGAGCAGTACTTC
NA,TRBJ2-1,NA,TRBV7-9,CASSYERSRNEQFF,TGTGCCAGCAGCTACGAACGGAGTCGCAATGAGCAGTTCTTC
NA,TRBJ1-5,NA,TRBV4-2,CASSQEGGAHQPQHF,TGTGCCAGCAGCCAAGAGGGGGGAGCTCATCAGCCCCAGCATTTT